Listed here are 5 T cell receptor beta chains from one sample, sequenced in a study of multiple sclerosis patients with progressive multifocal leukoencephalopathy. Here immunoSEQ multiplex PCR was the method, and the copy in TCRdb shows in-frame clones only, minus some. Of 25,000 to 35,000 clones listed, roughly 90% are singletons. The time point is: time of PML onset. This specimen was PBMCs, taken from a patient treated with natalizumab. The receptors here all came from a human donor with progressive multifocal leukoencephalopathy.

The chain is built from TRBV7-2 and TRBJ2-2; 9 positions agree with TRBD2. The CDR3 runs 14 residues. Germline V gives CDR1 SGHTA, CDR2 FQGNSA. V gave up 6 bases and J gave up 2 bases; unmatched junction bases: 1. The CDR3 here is CASRGLANTGELFF. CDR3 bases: TGTGCCAGCAGGGGACTAGCTAACACCGGGGAGCTGTTTTTT. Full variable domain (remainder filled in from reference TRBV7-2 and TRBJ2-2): GAGVSQSPSNKVTEKGKDVELRCDPISGHTALYWYRQSLGQGLEFLIYFQGNSAPDKSGLPSDRFSAERTGGSVSTLTIQRTQQEDSAVYLCASRGLANTGELFFGEGSRLTVL.

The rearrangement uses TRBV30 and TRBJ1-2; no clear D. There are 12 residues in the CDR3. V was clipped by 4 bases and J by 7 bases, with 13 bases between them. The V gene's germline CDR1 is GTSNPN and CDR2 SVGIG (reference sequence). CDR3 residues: CAWTENLPGYTF. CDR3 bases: TGTGCCTGGACAGAGAACCTACCTGGCTACACCTTC.

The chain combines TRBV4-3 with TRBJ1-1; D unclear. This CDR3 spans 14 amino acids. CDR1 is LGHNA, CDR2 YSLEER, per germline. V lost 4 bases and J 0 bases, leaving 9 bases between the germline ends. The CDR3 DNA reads TGCGCCAGCAGCCCGCGCCTGATGAACACTGAAGCTTTCTTT. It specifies CASSPRLMNTEAFF.

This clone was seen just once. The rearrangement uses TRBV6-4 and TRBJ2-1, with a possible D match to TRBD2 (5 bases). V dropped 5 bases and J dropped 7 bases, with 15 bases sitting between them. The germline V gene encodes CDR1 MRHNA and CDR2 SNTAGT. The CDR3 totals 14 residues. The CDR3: CASSPPGSSNEQFF. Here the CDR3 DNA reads TGTGCCAGCAGTCCCCCGGGATCTTCAAATGAGCAGTTCTTC.

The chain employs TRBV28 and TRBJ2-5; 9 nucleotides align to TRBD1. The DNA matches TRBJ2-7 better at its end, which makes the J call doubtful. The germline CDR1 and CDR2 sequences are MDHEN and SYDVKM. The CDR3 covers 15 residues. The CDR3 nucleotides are TGTGCCAGCAGTTCCCGTAGGACAGGGGCCTACGAGCAGTACTTC. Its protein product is CASSSRRTGAYEQYF.